These 18 T cell receptor beta chains were sequenced from one sample in a study of T cell responses to AZD1222 COVID-19 vaccine. Sequenced by immunoSEQ multiplex PCR; TCRdb stores in-frame clones only, minus some. The sample holds about 130,000 clones, approximately 88% seen once. The input for sequencing was peripheral blood, taken on day 0 of AZD1222 vaccination. All receptors derive from an adult in good health.

The chain carries TRBV5-6 and TRBJ1-1, with TRBD1 as a possible D gene (5 bases). The V gene's germline CDR1 is SGHDT and CDR2 YYEEEE. The CDR3 sequence is 11 residues long. Deletions cut 0 bases from V and 8 bases from J, with 5 bases between. The DNA of the CDR3 is TGTGCCAGCAGCTTGGGACAGGAAGCTTTCTTT. It codes for CASSLGQEAFF.

The CDR3: CASSPLPSSGNGYTF. In nucleotides, the CDR3 is TGTGCCAGCTCACCACTTCCCTCCTCGGGGAATGGCTACACCTTC. V usage is TRBV18 and J usage is TRBJ1-2; no definite D call. Trimming removed 1 base at V and 6 bases at J, with 15 bases between. This CDR3 contains 15 residues. Looked up from germline, CDR1 is KGHSH and CDR2 is LQKENI.

The rearrangement joins TRBV3-1 (or the pseudogene TRBV3-2) to TRBJ1-5; D call uncertain. The V end was cut by 4 bases, the J end by 3 bases, with 10 bases between. Germline CDR1 reads LGHDT; CDR2 reads YNNKEL (reference sequence). The CDR3 consists of 14 residues. In DNA form, the CDR3 reads TGTGCCAGCAGCCTCCGTGGGGACAATCAGCCCCAGCATTTT. This gives the protein CASSLRGDNQPQHF.

The rearrangement links TRBV28 to TRBJ1-5, with a tentative D call TRBD1 (6 bases). This CDR3 has 16 residues. Germline-derived CDR1 and CDR2 are MDHEN and SYDVKM. V gave up 6 bases and J gave up 7 bases, with 22 bases separating them. CDR3 DNA: TGTGCCAGCAGCCCCCTTTTGATCAGGGGCGGGCAGCCCCAGCATTTT. Protein product: CASSPLLIRGGQPQHF.

This chain joins TRBV7-8 and TRBJ2-3, with unresolved D. The CDR3 sequence is 17 residues long. Germline V gene lookup returns CDR1 SGHVS and CDR2 FQNEAQ. Between the trimmed V and J ends, which lost 0 bases and 2 bases, there was a span of 15 bases. The CDR3 spells CASSLADGPPYTDTQYF. As DNA, the CDR3 is TGTGCCAGCAGCTTAGCCGATGGCCCTCCCTACACAGATACGCAGTATTTT.

This chain joins TRBV19 and TRBJ2-1; D is possibly TRBD2 (7 bases). There are 17 residues in the CDR3. Trimming took off 3 bases at V and 8 bases at J, with 23 bases between the two ends. Per the germline V gene, CDR1 is LNHDA and CDR2 is SQIVND (reference sequence). The CDR3 DNA follows: TGTGCCAGTAGTATTTCGGGGGAGGGCCGCCGGGGGCATGAGCAGTTCTTC. Translated: CASSISGEGRRGHEQFF.

The V and J genes are TRBV5-6 and TRBJ2-3; D is possibly TRBD1 or TRBD2 (5 bases each). V lost 6 bases and J 5 bases, leaving 16 bases between the germline ends. CDR3 size: 14 residues. Germline assignment: CDR1 SGHDT and CDR2 YYEEEE. In nucleotides, the CDR3 is TGTGCCAGCACCATGAGGGGCCTTCGAGATACGCAGTATTTT. Residues: CASTMRGLRDTQYF.

V is TRBV27 and J is TRBJ1-5, with D possibly being TRBD1 (5 bases). V was trimmed by 2 bases and J by 4 bases, leaving 12 bases between them. Germline CDR1 reads MNHEY; CDR2 reads SMNVEV (reference sequence). This CDR3 is built from 15 residues. The CDR3 DNA reads as TGTGCCAGCAGTTTAAGGGCAGGGAGGAATCAGCCCCAGCATTTT. It translates to CASSLRAGRNQPQHF.

This clone was observed a handful of times. This chain connects TRBV7-8 to TRBJ1-6; D is perhaps TRBD1 (6 bases). The CDR3 spans 14 residues. Germline values: CDR1 SGHVS, CDR2 FQNEAQ. V gave up 3 bases and J gave up 6 bases, with 9 bases separating them. CDR3 sequence: CASSFQGRNSPLHF. The CDR3, as DNA: TGTGCCAGCAGCTTCCAGGGGCGTAATTCACCCCTCCACTTT.

This chain connects TRBV23-1 to TRBJ2-7; the D gene is possibly TRBD2 (6 bases). TRBV23-1 is designated an ORF whose function remains uncertain. Trimming shortened V by 0 bases and J by 0 bases, and 12 bases separated the two germline ends. The CDR3 is 16 residues long. Here the CDR3 DNA reads TGCGCCAGCAGTCAATCTGAGGGAGGCGACTCCTACGAGCAGTACTTC. Its translation: CASSQSEGGDSYEQYF.

CDR3 nucleotides: TGCGCCAGCAGCCAAGATAGCACGGCTCCCTATGGCTACACCTTC. Protein: CASSQDSTAPYGYTF. This rearrangement joins TRBV4-1 to TRBJ1-2; D ambiguous. This CDR3 spans 15 amino acids. The ends were cut back, 0 bases at V and 4 bases at J, with 12 bases in the middle. Germline V gene data show CDR1 as MGHRA and CDR2 as YSYEKL.

The chain uses TRBV6-2 or TRBV6-3 and TRBJ1-4; the D is unclear. Trimming took 4 bases from V and 8 from J, leaving 20 bases between them. This CDR3 spans 16 amino acids. Germline V gene data show CDR1 as MNHEY and CDR2 as SVGEGT. CDR3 sequence: CASSSQAPGSREKLFF. CDR3 DNA: TGTGCCAGCAGTTCCCAAGCGCCCGGGAGCAGAGAAAAACTGTTTTTT.

The chain joins TRBV5-6 to TRBJ1-3; no firm D call. CDR3 length: 16 amino acids. V lost 0 bases to trimming and J lost 0 bases, with 10 bases between them. CDR1 is SGHDT, CDR2 YYEEEE, per germline. For the CDR3, the DNA is TGTGCCAGCAGCTTGGACGGCGGTAGCTCTGGAAACACCATATATTTT. Translation: CASSLDGGSSGNTIYF.

DNA of the CDR3: TGTGCCAGTAGTATCGGAACGGTTAGCTCAGACCCTGAAGCTTTCTTT. Translated, it gives CASSIGTVSSDPEAFF. The chain couples TRBV19 to TRBJ1-1; D remains unclear. The CDR3 extends over 16 amino acids. With 3 bases removed from V and 6 bases from J, the gap between germline ends came to 20 bases. CDR1 is LNHDA and CDR2 is SQIVND in the germline V gene (reference sequence).

The V gene is TRBV11-2, the J gene TRBJ2-1, with 8 bases fitting TRBD2. The CDR3 runs 16 residues. Germline-derived CDR1 and CDR2 are SGHAT and FQNNGV. The trim removed 5 bases at V and 7 bases at J, leaving 13 bases unmatched. The CDR3 nucleotides are TGTGCCAGCAGCCGAAATGACGGGAGGGTAGGGAATGAGCAGTTCTTC. Amino acids: CASSRNDGRVGNEQFF.

The chain is built from TRBV6-5 and TRBJ1-1, with D tentatively TRBD1 (5 bases). Per the germline V gene, CDR1 is MNHEY and CDR2 is SVGAGI. The CDR3 is 14 amino acids. V was cut by 0 bases and J by 4 bases, with 9 bases left in between. The CDR3 bases are TGTGCCAGCAGTTACTCGCAGGGTACCACTGAAGCTTTCTTT. Protein sequence: CASSYSQGTTEAFF.

In this sample, this clone turned up once. V and J are TRBV10-2 and TRBJ2-5, with D possibly matching TRBD2 (6 bases). V dropped 6 bases and J dropped 5 bases, with 19 bases sitting between them. The germline CDR1 and CDR2 sequences are WSHSY and SAAADI. There are 15 residues in the CDR3. CDR3 coding DNA: TGCGCCAGCAGGGTCAAACCGGGAGAGAGGGAGACCCAGTACTTC. Encoded protein: CASRVKPGERETQYF.

The chain has TRBV6-2 or TRBV6-3 and TRBJ1-5; D remains ambiguous. Trimming shortened V by 6 bases and J by 0 bases, and 21 bases separated the two germline ends. The CDR3 contains 18 residues. Germline CDR1 reads MNHEY; CDR2 reads SVGEGT. CDR3: CASSVSRSDRASNQPQHF. For the CDR3, the DNA is TGTGCCAGCAGCGTCTCCCGCTCGGATAGGGCTAGCAATCAGCCCCAGCATTTT.